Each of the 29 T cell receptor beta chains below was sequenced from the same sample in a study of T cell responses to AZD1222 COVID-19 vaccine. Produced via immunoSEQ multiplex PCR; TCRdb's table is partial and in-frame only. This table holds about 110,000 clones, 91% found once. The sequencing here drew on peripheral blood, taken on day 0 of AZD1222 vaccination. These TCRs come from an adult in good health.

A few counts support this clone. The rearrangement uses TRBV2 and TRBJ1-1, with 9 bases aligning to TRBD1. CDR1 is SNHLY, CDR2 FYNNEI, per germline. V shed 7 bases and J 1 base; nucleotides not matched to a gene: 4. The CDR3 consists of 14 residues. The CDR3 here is CASIPTGGNTEAFF. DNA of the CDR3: TGTGCCAGCATTCCGACAGGGGGGAACACTGAAGCTTTCTTT. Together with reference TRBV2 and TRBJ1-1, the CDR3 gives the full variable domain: EPEVTQTPSHQVTQMGQEVILRCVPISNHLYFYWYRQILGQKVEFLVSFYNNEISEKSEIFDDQFSVERPDGSNFTLKIRSTKLEDSAMYFCASIPTGGNTEAFFGQGTRLTVV.

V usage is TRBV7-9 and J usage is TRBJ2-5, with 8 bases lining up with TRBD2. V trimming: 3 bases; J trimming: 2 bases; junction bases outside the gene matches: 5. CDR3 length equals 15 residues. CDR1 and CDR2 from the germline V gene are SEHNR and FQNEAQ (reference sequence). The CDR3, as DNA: TGTGCCAGCAGCTTTTATGCGGGAGGACAAGAGACCCAGTACTTC. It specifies CASSFYAGGQETQYF. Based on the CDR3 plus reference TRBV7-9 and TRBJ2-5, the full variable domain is DTGVSQNPRHKITKRGQNVTFRCDPISEHNRLYWYRQTLGQGPEFLTYFQNEAQLEKSRLLSDRFSAERPKGSFSTLEIQRTEQGDSAMYLCASSFYAGGQETQYFGPGTRLLVL.

The CDR3 protein is CASSYPDSLEQFF. The CDR3 DNA follows: TGTGCCAGCAGTTACCCCGACAGTCTAGAGCAGTTCTTC. The chain employs TRBV6-5 and TRBJ2-1, with D maybe TRBD1 (5 bases). Germline values: CDR1 MNHEY, CDR2 SVGAGI. The CDR3 runs to 13 residues. The V end lost 2 bases, the J end lost 10 bases, and 12 bases lay between the germline ends.

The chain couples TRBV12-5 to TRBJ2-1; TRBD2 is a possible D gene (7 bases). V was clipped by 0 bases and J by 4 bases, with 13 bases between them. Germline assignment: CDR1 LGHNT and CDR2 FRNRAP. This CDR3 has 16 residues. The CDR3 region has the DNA TGTGCTAGTGGTTTGGTAAGGGGGGGCCCGTACAATGAGCAGTTCTTC. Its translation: CASGLVRGGPYNEQFF.

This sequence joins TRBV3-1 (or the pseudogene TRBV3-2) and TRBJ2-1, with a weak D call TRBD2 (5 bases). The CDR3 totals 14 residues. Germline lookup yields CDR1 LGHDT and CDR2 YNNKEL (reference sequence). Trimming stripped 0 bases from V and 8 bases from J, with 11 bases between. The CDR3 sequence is CASSQDYQRDEQFF. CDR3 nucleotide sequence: TGTGCCAGCAGCCAAGATTATCAGAGGGATGAGCAGTTCTTC.

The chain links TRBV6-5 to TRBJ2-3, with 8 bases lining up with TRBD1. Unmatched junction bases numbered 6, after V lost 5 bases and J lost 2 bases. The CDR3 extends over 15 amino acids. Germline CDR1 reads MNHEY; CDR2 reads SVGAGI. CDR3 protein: CASSRTGGVTDTQYF. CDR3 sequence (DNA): TGTGCCAGCAGTCGAACAGGGGGAGTCACAGATACGCAGTATTTT.

The CDR3 DNA sequence: TGTGCCAGCAGCCCGGACCTTACTAGCAGTGAAGCTTTCTTT. It yields the protein CASSPDLTSSEAFF. The genes are TRBV7-9 and TRBJ1-1; D unclear. The CDR3 totals 14 residues. Trimming took 5 bases from V and 7 from J, leaving 17 bases between them. Germline CDR1 SEHNR, CDR2 FQNEAQ (reference sequence).

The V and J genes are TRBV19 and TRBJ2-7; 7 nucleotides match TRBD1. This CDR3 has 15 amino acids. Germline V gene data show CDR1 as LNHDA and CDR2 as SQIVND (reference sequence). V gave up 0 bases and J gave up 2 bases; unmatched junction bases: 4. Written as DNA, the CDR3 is TGTGCCAGTAGTATAGAAAGCAGGGGGACCTACGAGCAGTACTTC. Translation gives CASSIESRGTYEQYF.

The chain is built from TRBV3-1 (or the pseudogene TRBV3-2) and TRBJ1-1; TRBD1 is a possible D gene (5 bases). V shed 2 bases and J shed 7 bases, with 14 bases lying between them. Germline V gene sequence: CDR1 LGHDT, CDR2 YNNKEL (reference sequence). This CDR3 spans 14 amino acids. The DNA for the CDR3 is TGTGCCAGCAGCCAAATAGGGGCAGCACTTGAAGCTTTCTTT. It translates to CASSQIGAALEAFF.

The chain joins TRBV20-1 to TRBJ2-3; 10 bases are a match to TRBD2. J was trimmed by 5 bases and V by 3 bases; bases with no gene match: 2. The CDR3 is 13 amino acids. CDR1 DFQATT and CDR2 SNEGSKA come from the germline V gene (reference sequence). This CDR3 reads CSASSGGLDTQYF. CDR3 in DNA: TGCAGTGCTAGTAGCGGGGGGTTAGATACGCAGTATTTT.

The CDR3 bases are TGTGCCAGCAGTTATGTACTACCTCACGATGAGCAGTTCTTC. It specifies CASSYVLPHDEQFF. The V call is TRBV6-5, the J call TRBJ2-1, with D unclear. Trimming took off 3 bases at V and 8 bases at J, with 14 bases between the two ends. The length of the CDR3 is 14 residues. The germline V gene has CDR1 MNHEY and CDR2 SVGAGI.

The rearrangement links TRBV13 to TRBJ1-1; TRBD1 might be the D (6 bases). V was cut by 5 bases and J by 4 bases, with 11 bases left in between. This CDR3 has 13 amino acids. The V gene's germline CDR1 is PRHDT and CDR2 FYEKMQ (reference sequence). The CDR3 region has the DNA TGTGCCAGCAGCCTTGAACAGGGCACTGAAGCTTTCTTT. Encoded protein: CASSLEQGTEAFF.

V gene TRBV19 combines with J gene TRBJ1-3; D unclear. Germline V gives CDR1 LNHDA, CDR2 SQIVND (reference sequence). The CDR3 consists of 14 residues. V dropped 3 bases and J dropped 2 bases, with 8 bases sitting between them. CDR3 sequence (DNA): TGTGCCAGTAGTATGGTGGGCGCTGGAAACACCATATATTTT. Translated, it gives CASSMVGAGNTIYF.

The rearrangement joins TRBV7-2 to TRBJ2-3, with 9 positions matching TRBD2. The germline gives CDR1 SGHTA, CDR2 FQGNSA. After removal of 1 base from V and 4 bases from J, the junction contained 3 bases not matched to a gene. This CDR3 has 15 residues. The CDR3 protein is CASSLVGGGADTQYF. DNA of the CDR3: TGTGCCAGCAGCTTAGTTGGCGGGGGGGCAGATACGCAGTATTTT.

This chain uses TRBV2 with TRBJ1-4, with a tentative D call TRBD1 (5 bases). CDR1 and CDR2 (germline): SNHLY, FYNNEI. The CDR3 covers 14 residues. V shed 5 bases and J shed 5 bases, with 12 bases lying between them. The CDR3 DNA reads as TGTGCCAGCAGTAGGGACCGAACGAATGAAAAACTGTTTTTT. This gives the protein CASSRDRTNEKLFF. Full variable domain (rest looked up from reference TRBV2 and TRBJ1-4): EPEVTQTPSHQVTQMGQEVILRCVPISNHLYFYWYRQILGQKVEFLVSFYNNEISEKSEIFDDQFSVERPDGSNFTLKIRSTKLEDSAMYFCASSRDRTNEKLFFGSGTQLSVL.

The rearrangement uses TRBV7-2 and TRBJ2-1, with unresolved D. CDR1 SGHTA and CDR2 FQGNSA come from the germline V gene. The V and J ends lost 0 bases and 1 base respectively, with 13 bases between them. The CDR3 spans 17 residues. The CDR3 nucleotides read TGTGCCAGCAGCTTAGCGCAATTTTTGGGGTCCTACAATGAGCAGTTCTTC. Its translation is CASSLAQFLGSYNEQFF.

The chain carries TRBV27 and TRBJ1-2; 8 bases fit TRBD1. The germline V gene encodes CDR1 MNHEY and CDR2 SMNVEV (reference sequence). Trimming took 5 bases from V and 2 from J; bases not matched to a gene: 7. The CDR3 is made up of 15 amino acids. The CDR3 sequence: CASSLQGAQNYGYTF. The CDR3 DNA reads TGTGCCAGCAGTCTCCAGGGGGCGCAGAACTATGGCTACACCTTC.

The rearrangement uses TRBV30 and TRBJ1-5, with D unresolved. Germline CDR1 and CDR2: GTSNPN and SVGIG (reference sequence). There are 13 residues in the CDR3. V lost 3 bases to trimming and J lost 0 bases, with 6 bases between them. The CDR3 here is CAWSTDSNQPQHF. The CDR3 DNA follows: TGTGCCTGGAGCACCGATAGCAATCAGCCCCAGCATTTT.

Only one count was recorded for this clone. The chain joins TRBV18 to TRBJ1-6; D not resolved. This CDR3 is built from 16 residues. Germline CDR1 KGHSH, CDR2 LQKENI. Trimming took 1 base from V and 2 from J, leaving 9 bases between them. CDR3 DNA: TGTGCCAGCTCACCACTCTCGCCGGCCTATAATTCACCCCTCCACTTT. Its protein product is CASSPLSPAYNSPLHF.

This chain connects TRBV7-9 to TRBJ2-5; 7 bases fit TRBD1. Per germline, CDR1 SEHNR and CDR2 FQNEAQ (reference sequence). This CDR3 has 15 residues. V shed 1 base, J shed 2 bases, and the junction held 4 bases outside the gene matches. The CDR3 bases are TGTGCCAGCAGCTTAGGACAGGGCTTACAAGAGACCCAGTACTTC. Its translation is CASSLGQGLQETQYF.

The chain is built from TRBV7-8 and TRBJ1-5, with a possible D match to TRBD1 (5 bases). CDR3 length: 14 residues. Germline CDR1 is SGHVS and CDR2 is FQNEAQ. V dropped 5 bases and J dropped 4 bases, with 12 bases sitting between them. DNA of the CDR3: TGTGCCAGCAGCCCCCTGGGGGTTAATCAGCCCCAGCATTTT. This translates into CASSPLGVNQPQHF.

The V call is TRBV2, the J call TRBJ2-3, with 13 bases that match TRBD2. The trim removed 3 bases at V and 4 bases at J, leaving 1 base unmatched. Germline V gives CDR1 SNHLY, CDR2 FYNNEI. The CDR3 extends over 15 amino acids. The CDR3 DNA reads TGTGCCAGCAGTGAGACTAGCGGGAGGCCAGATACGCAGTATTTT. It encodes CASSETSGRPDTQYF. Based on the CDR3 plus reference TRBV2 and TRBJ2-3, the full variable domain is EPEVTQTPSHQVTQMGQEVILRCVPISNHLYFYWYRQILGQKVEFLVSFYNNEISEKSEIFDDQFSVERPDGSNFTLKIRSTKLEDSAMYFCASSETSGRPDTQYFGPGTRLTVL.

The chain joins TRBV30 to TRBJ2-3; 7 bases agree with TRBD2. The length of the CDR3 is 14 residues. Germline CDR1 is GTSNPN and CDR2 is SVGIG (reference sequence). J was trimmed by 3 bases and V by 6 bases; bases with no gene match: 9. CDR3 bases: TGTGCCTGTACCACCCAGGGAGGGACAGATACGCAGTATTTT. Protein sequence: CACTTQGGTDTQYF. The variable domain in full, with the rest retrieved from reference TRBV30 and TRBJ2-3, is SQTIHQWPATLVQPVGSPLSLECTVEGTSNPNLYWYRQAAGRGLQLLFYSVGIGQISSEVPQNLSASRPQDRQFILSSKKLLLSDSGFYLCACTTQGGTDTQYFGPGTRLTVL.

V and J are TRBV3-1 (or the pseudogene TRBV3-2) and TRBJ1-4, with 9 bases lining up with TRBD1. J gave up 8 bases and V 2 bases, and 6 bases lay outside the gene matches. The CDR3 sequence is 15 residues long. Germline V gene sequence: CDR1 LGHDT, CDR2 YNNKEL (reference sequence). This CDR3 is CASSQTGGAGEKLFF. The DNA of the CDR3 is TGTGCCAGCAGCCAAACAGGGGGCGCAGGAGAAAAACTGTTTTTT.

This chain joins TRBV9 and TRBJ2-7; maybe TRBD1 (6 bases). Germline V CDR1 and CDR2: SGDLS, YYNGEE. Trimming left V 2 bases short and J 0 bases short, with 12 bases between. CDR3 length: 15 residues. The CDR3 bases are TGTGCCAGCAGCGTCAGACAGGACCACTCCTACGAGCAGTACTTC. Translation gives CASSVRQDHSYEQYF.

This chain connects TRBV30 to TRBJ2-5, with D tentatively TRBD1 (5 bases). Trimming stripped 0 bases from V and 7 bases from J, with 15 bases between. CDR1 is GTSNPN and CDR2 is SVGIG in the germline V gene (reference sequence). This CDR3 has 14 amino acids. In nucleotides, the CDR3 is TGTGCCTGGAGTGTGGGCAGGGCCGGATGGACCCAGTACTTC. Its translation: CAWSVGRAGWTQYF.

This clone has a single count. Here the CDR3 reads CASSLDAAWGTEAFF. As DNA, the CDR3 is TGCGCCAGCAGCTTGGATGCGGCTTGGGGCACTGAAGCTTTCTTT. The chain is built from TRBV5-1 and TRBJ1-1; D unresolved. The CDR3 runs 15 residues. Trimming removed 0 bases from V and 4 bases from J, with 13 bases in between. The germline gives CDR1 SGHRS, CDR2 YFSETQ.

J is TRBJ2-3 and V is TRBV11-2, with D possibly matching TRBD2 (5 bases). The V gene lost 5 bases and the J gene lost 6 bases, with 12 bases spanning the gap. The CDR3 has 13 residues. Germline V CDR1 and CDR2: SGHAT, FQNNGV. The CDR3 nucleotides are TGTGCCAGCAGCCCCGTTATAGCGGATACGCAGTATTTT. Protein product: CASSPVIADTQYF.

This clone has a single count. As DNA, the CDR3 is TGTGCCAGCAGCCAACTCGGCGTAGACTACGAGCAGTACTTC. Translation gives CASSQLGVDYEQYF. The chain carries TRBV3-1 (or the pseudogene TRBV3-2) and TRBJ2-7, with no clear D. The CDR3 has 14 amino acids. Trimming removed 2 bases from V and 3 bases from J, with 11 bases in between. Germline V gene sequence: CDR1 LGHDT, CDR2 YNNKEL (reference sequence).